This TCR beta chain comes out of a study of CD8 T cells in ankylosing spondylitis. Findings and caveats of the study: Ankylosing spondylitis blood seemed to carry a telltale TCR beta motif made of under ten highly homologous variants. Disease-linked clones bore a CD8+ phenotype and were relatively rare in peripheral blood.

This clonotype was seen ten or more times. Its cognate antigen is unknown. TCR beta libraries were made by quantitative 5'-RACE with molecular barcodes. TCRdb reprocessed the 5' RACE reads with MiXCR, giving one entry per CDR3 protein. The sample gives 100,000 to 150,000 distinct CDR3 sequences, around 9.7% of which show up once; roughly 3.4% is in the top ten. Germline lookup yields CDR1 SGHRS and CDR2 YFSETQ. Unmatched junction bases numbered 6, after V lost 4 bases and J lost 2 bases. This CDR3 has 15 amino acids. The sequence came from a male donor with ankylosing spondylitis or in good health (not recorded which). Sequencing was performed on blood, either unsorted or a sorted T cell fraction (not recorded which). The chain links TRBV5-1 to TRBJ2-5; 9 nucleotides match TRBD1. CDR3 DNA: TGCGCCAGCAGCATGAAGGGACAGGGTCAAGAGACCCAGTACTTC. Translating gives CASSMKGQGQETQYF.